This T cell receptor beta chain stems from a study of cytomegalovirus exposure and HLA in healthy donors. Study details: HLA-typed donors contributed 80 million to 85 million unique TCRs, which were held in an early data release.

Study outcomes and limitations: Rare TCR sequences predominated, though certain public TCRs were found in many donors. An observed cluster of highly shared sequence variants was recorded as a likely sequencing artifact. Follow-up analysis found HLA locus-dependent TCR association rates, highest for DRB1 and lowest for HLA-C.

Both 60 Vbeta primers and 13 Jbeta primers went into the PCR. Assay used: immunoSEQ multiplex PCR; TCRdb lists only in-frame clones, some missing. Found here are 150,000 to 200,000 clones, around four fifths of them singletons; the top ten hold less than 5%. This CDR3 spans 13 amino acids. CDR1 SNHLY and CDR2 FYNNEI come from the germline V gene. On this clone: No antigen is known for it. The junction shows a germline mismatch at one end, possibly a read error.

Sequencing was carried out using PBMCs. This clonotype was obtained from a man aged 50-60 years in good health and CMV-seropositive. V gene TRBV2 combines with J gene TRBJ1-1, with 8 bases aligning to TRBD1. CDR3 residues: CASRYQGQDGLLF. CDR3 DNA: TGTGCCAGCAGATATCAGGGACAGGACGGACTCCTCTTT.